Listed below are T cell receptor beta chains from one sample, sequenced in a study of beta chain features in type 1 diabetes. Here immunoSEQ multiplex PCR was the method, and the copy in TCRdb shows in-frame clones only, minus some. Found here are under 800,000 clones, 15% to 19% of them singletons; the top ten hold around 0.1%. The sample comprised naive CD4+ T cells from blood. These receptors were collected from a man between 18 and 35 years old in good health. CDR3s include the opening cysteine and the closing phenylalanine or tryptophan. The D gene is left open where the match is weak. Clone sizes are given selectively: once, few, many, or a class where the clone is expanded.

V	D	size	J	DNA	CDR3
TRBV5-4	NA	few	TRBJ2-2	TGTGCCAGCAGCTTCGGGGGTTGGGACACCGGGGAGCTGTTTTTT	CASSFGGWDTGELFF
TRBV7-2	NA	NA	TRBJ1-5	TGTGCCAGCAGCGAATATAGCAATCAGCCCCAGCATTTT	CASSEYSNQPQHF
TRBV28	NA	NA	TRBJ2-7	TGTGCCAGCAGTCCCAGGGGAGCCTCCTACGAGCAGTACTTC	CASSPRGASYEQYF
TRBV4-3	NA	many	TRBJ2-1	TGCGCCAGCAGCTTGGGCCTCGCCGATGAGCAGTTCTTC	CASSLGLADEQFF
TRBV29-1	TRBD1	NA	TRBJ2-5	TGCAGCGCCAACCCTTTCGACAGGGGTCGGGAGACCCAGTACTTC	CSANPFDRGRETQYF
TRBV5-8	NA	NA	TRBJ2-2	TGTGCCAGCACCTTAGGACGGAGGAACACCGGGGAGCTGTTTTTT	CASTLGRRNTGELFF
TRBV27	TRBD1	few	TRBJ1-1	TGTGCCAGCAGTTCACAGGGGTTAGGATCTACTGAAGCTTTCTTT	CASSSQGLGSTEAFF
TRBV28	TRBD1	few	TRBJ2-7	TGTGCCAGCAGTTTACAAGGGGGCCTATCGGGCGAGCAGTACTTC	CASSLQGGLSGEQYF
TRBV6-6	NA	NA	TRBJ2-5	TGTGCCAGCAACGCCAGGGGTTTCCAAGAGACCCAGTACTTC	CASNARGFQETQYF
TRBV18	TRBD2	NA	TRBJ2-3	TGTGCCAGCTCACCACTGCGGGGGGTCAGCACAGATACGCAGTATTTT	CASSPLRGVSTDTQYF